These 13 T cell receptor beta chains came from one sample sequenced in a study of tumor and adjacent non-tumor tissue in lung cancer. No cell sorting was done before RNA was extracted from the tissue. This non-tumor lung sample came from over 3 cm beyond the tumor edge. TCRbeta libraries were built with three rounds of nested PCR, modified from ARM-PCR. TCRdb re-analysed the multiplex PCR reads in MiXCR, keeping a single row per CDR3 protein. Of 60,000 to 100,000 distinct CDR3 sequences listed, just over 75% are singletons. The sample was distant non-tumor lung tissue. The source of these receptors is a man between 65 and 85 years old with non-small cell lung cancer.

To note about this clonotype: The CDR3 does not end in the conserved phenylalanine or tryptophan, so this is likely a read error. The chain uses TRBV10-3 and TRBJ2-2; D possibly corresponds to TRBD2 (5 bases). Germline V gene data show CDR1 as ENHRY and CDR2 as SYGVKD. CDR3 length equals 15 residues. CDR3 sequence: CAMSESRDATGELFY. The CDR3 region has the DNA TGTGCCATGAGTGAGTCTCGGGATGCCACCGGGGAGCTGTTTTAT.

In the case of this clonotype: A much larger clonotype is one base distant, so this may be a read error. The genes are TRBV5-6 and TRBJ1-2, with 7 positions matching TRBD1. CDR1 and CDR2 (germline): SGHDT, YYEEEE. The CDR3 runs 16 residues. V lost 4 bases, J lost 3 bases, and 12 bases stayed unmatched. The CDR3 DNA reads TGTGCCAGCAGCCACAACGGAGGGGGCGGTGACTATGGCTACACCTTC. Translating it yields CASSHNGGGGDYGYTF.

This clonotype was recorded once. At one end the junction does not follow the germline gene, possibly because of a read error. The rearrangement links TRBV11-2 to TRBJ2-5; TRBD1 matches 7 bases. This CDR3 region has 15 residues. The germline gives CDR1 SGHAT, CDR2 FQNNGV. Here the CDR3 reads CTSSPGTVGQENQYF. The CDR3 DNA reads as TGTACCAGCAGTCCGGGGACAGTTGGGCAAGAGAACCAGTACTTC.

This clonotype was seen repeatedly, ten times or more. The chain has TRBV5-4 and TRBJ2-1, with D uncertain. Germline CDR1 SGHNT, CDR2 YYREEE (reference sequence). The CDR3 length is 13 residues. Trimming took 4 bases from V and 5 from J, leaving 10 bases between them. CDR3 loop: CASSIPLDNEQFF. CDR3 nucleotides: TGTGCCAGCAGCATCCCCTTAGACAATGAGCAGTTCTTC.

This clonotype was counted only a few times. Mismatch with germline at one junction end may stem from a read error. The rearrangement joins TRBV6-2 or TRBV6-3 to TRBJ2-2; D possibly corresponds to TRBD2 (6 bases). This CDR3 is built from 13 residues. Germline V gives CDR1 MNHEY, CDR2 SVGEGT. The DNA for the CDR3 is TGTGCCAGCTGCAGAATTAACACCGGGGGGCTGTTTTTT. It is translated as CASCRINTGGLFF.

Ten or more counts support this clonotype. The chain couples TRBV10-3 to TRBJ2-4; tentatively, D is TRBD2 (7 bases). With 2 bases removed from V and 2 bases from J, the gap between germline ends came to 10 bases. The CDR3 consists of 15 residues. Germline-derived CDR1 and CDR2 are ENHRY and SYGVKD. This CDR3 is CAISEGGATKNIQYF. The CDR3 coding sequence is TGTGCCATCAGTGAGGGGGGGGCAACCAAAAACATTCAGTACTTC.

In the case of this clonotype: The junction and the germline gene differ at one end; a read error may be behind it. The rearrangement joins TRBV11-2 to TRBJ2-7; 8 positions match TRBD1. The CDR3 runs to 15 residues. Looked up from germline, CDR1 is SGHAT and CDR2 is FQNNGV. The CDR3: CASGLDQGAPYQQYF. The CDR3 DNA reads TGTGCAAGCGGCTTAGATCAGGGGGCCCCCTACCAGCAGTACTTC.

Remarks on this clonotype: Sequence at one end of the junction differs from germline and may be a read error. The V call is TRBV11-2, the J call TRBJ2-5; 7 nucleotides align to TRBD1. Looked up from germline, CDR1 is SGHAT and CDR2 is FQNNGV. This CDR3 is built from 15 residues. The CDR3 protein is CASSPGTVRQEIQCF. In DNA, the CDR3 is TGTGCCAGCAGCCCGGGGACAGTTAGGCAAGAGATCCAGTGCTTC.

J is TRBJ2-7 and V is TRBV6-5; 12 bases align to TRBD1. The CDR3 is 16 amino acids. The ends lost 5 bases at V and 7 bases at J; junction bases unmatched: 12. CDR1 MNHEY and CDR2 SVGAGI come from the germline V gene. CDR3 sequence reads: CASSPMGQGAKYEQYF. CDR3 nucleotides: TGTGCCAGCAGTCCGATGGGACAGGGGGCAAAATATGAGCAGTACTTC.

This chain uses TRBV12-3 or TRBV12-4 with TRBJ1-1, with D perhaps matching TRBD1 (5 bases). The V gene lost 5 bases and the J gene lost 6 bases, with 13 bases spanning the gap. This CDR3 has 13 residues. CDR3 nucleotide sequence: TGTGCCAGCAGTGAGGGGCTCTACGCTGAAGCTTTCTTT. It encodes CASSEGLYAEAFF.

At least ten counts were recorded for this clonotype. This chain joins TRBV5-4 and TRBJ1-4; tentatively, D is TRBD1 (6 bases). Looked up from germline, CDR1 is SGHNT and CDR2 is YYREEE (reference sequence). The germline V and J ends were trimmed by 2 bases and 3 bases, with 8 bases remaining between them. CDR3 size: 14 residues. The CDR3 DNA reads TGTGCCAGCAGCTTCAGGGGAGCTAATGAAAAACTGTTTTTT. Amino acid sequence: CASSFRGANEKLFF.

The chain recombines TRBV11-2 with TRBJ2-2, with D possibly being TRBD1 (5 bases). This CDR3 is built from 16 residues. V lost 1 base and J lost 6, with 15 bases in between. Germline V lookup: CDR1 SGHAT, CDR2 FQNNGV. The CDR3: CASSLVSTGVAGELFF. For the CDR3, the DNA is TGTGCCAGCAGCTTAGTAAGCACAGGAGTAGCCGGGGAGCTGTTTTTT. Full variable domain (outside the CDR3, taken from reference TRBV11-2 and TRBJ2-2): EAGVAQSPRYKIIEKRQSVAFWCNPISGHATLYWYQQILGQGPKLLIQFQNNGVVDDSQLPKDRFSAERLKGVDSTLKIQPAKLEDSAVYLCASSLVSTGVAGELFFGEGSRLTVL.

In its sample, this clonotype was seen once. Given a much more abundant clone one base away, this may be a read error. This chain joins TRBV5-1 and TRBJ2-3, with D possibly matching TRBD2 (7 bases). The CDR3 runs 17 residues. The germline V and J ends were trimmed by 3 bases and 6 bases, with 23 bases remaining between them. CDR1 SGHRS and CDR2 YFSETQ come from the germline V gene. The DNA for the CDR3 is TGCGCCAGCAGCTCAACGCTGGGGGGGCGTTCAGCGGATACGCAGTATTTT. This gives the protein CASSSTLGGRSADTQYF.